The clone carrying this TCR beta chain has more than one count but fewer than ten. Its antigen remains unknown. Cell sorting on a FACSAria was used to separate CD4+ and CD8+ T cells from the PBMCs. The sample originates from a study of CD8+ T cells in alopecia areata. As for the study in general: Each of the treated patients was given oral tofacitinib, 5 to 10 mg twice daily, for moderate-to-severe alopecia areata.

The CDR3 extends over 13 amino acids. With 6 bases clipped from V and 2 bases from J, the junction kept 5 bases outside the gene matches. The germline V gene has CDR1 SQVTM and CDR2 ANQGSEA. After isolation, RNA underwent reverse transcription to generate cDNA as the sequencing template. The method was immunoSEQ multiplex PCR; TCRdb's version includes in-frame clones alone and lacks a portion of them. The table has 130,000 to 150,000 clones, 51% seen once; the top ten hold roughly 0.9%. Notes on the study in general: Lesional scalp, notably in alopecia totalis/universalis, had clonality above that of normal scalp. Normal-skin resident alphabeta T cells also appear among scalp sample sequences.

Sequencing used CD4+ T cells sorted from blood, obtained at week 0. The chain employs TRBV29-1 and TRBJ2-7, with TRBD1 matching 9 bases. This clonotype originated in a human donor with alopecia areata. CDR3 coding DNA: TGCAGCGTGCCGGACAGGGGAACCTACGAGCAGTACTTC. Protein sequence: CSVPDRGTYEQYF.